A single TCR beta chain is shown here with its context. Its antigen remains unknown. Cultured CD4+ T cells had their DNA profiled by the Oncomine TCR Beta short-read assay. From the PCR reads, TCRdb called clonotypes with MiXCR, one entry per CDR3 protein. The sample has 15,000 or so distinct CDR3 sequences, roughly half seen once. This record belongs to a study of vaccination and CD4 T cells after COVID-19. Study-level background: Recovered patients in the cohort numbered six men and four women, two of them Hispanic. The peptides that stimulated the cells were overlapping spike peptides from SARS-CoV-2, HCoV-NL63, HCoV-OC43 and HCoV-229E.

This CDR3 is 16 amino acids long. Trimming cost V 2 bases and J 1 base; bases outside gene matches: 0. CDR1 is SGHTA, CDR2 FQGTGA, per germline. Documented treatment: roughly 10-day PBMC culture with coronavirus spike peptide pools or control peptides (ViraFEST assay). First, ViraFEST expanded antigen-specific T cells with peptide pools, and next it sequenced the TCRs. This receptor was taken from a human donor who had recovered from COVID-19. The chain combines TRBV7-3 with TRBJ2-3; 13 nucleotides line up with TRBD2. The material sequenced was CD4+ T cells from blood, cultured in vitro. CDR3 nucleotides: TGTGCCAGCAGCTTAGGACTAGCGGGAGGCACAGATACGCAGTATTTT. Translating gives CASSLGLAGGTDTQYF. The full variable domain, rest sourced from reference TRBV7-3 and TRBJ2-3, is GAGVSQTPSNKVTEKGKYVELRCDPISGHTALYWYRQSLGQGPEFLIYFQGTGAADDSGLPNDRFFAVRPEGSVSTLKIQRTERGDSAVYLCASSLGLAGGTDTQYFGPGTRLTVL.